This T cell receptor (beta chain) came from a study of T cell responses to AZD1222 COVID-19 vaccine. Broader study findings: Most donors were white British, females outnumbered males, and clonal diversity was possibly underestimated.

This CDR3 has 13 residues. With 7 bases removed from V and 2 bases from J, the gap between germline ends came to 9 bases. Germline CDR1 is MDHEN and CDR2 is SYDVKM. Clones were sequenced by immunoSEQ multiplex PCR, and TCRdb holds only the in-frame ones, with some missing. The sample contains about 120,000 clones, 75% to 95% of which appear only once. As to this clone: Its specificity is unknown.

The sequence derives from an adult in good health. The V call is TRBV28, the J call TRBJ1-5; the D gene is possibly TRBD1 (5 bases). The sequencing here drew on peripheral blood, taken on day 0 of AZD1222 vaccination. CDR3 protein: CASIDSGNQPQHF. The CDR3 DNA sequence: TGTGCCAGCATCGACAGCGGCAATCAGCCCCAGCATTTT.